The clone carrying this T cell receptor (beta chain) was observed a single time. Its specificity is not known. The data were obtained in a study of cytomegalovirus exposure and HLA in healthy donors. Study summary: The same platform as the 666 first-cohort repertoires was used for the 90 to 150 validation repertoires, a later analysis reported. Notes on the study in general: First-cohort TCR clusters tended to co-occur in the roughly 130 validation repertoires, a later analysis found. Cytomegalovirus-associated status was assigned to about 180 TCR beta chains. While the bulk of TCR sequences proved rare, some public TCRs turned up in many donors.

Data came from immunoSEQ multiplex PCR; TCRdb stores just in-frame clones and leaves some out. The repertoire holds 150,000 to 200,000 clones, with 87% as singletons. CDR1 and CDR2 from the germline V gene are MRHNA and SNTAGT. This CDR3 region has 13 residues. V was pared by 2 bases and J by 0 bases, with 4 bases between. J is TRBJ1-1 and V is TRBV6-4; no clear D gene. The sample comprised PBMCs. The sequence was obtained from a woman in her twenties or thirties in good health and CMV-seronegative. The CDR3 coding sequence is TGTGCCAGCAGTGACCACATGAACACTGAAGCTTTCTTT. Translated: CASSDHMNTEAFF.